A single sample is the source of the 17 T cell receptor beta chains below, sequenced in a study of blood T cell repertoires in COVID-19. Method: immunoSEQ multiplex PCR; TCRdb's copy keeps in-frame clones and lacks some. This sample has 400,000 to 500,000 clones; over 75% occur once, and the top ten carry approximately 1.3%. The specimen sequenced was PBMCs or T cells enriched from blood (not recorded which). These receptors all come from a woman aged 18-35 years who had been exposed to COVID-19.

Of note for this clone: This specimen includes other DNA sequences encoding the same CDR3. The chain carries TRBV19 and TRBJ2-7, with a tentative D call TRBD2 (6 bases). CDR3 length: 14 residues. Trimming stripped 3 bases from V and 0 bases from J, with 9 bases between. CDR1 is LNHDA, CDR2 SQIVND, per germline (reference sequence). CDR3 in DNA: TGTGCCAGTAGTATTGGGGACTCCTCCTACGAGCAGTACTTC. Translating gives CASSIGDSSYEQYF.

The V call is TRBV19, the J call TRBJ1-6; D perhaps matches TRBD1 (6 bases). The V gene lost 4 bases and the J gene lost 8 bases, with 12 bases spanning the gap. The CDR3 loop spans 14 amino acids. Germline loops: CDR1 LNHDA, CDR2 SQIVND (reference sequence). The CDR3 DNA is TGTGCCAGTAGTAATTCGGACAGACATTCACCCCTCCACTTT. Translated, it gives CASSNSDRHSPLHF.

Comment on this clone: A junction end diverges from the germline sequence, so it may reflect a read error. CDR3 nucleotides: TGTGCTAGCAGCTTAAATCAGGGGCCGGAGACCCAGTACTTC. Amino acid sequence: CASSLNQGPETQYF. The chain is built from TRBV7-7 and TRBJ2-5, with a tentative D call TRBD1 (6 bases). Per germline, CDR1 SSHAT and CDR2 FNYEAQ (reference sequence). The CDR3 runs 14 residues. The complete variable domain, with remaining parts taken from reference TRBV7-7 and TRBJ2-5, reads GAGVSQSPRYKVTKRGQDVTLRCDPISSHATLYWYQQALGQGPEFLTYFNYEAQPDKSGLPSDRFSAERPEGSISTLTIQRTEQRDSAMYRCASSLNQGPETQYFGPGTRLLVL.

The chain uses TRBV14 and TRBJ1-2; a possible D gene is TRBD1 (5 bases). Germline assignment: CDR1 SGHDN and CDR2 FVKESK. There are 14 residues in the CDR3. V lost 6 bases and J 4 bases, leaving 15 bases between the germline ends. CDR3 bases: TGTGCCAGCAGTGCCCGGGGCGGGAGCTATGGCTACACCTTC. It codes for CASSARGGSYGYTF. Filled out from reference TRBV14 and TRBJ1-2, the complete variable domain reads EAGVTQFPSHSVIEKGQTVTLRCDPISGHDNLYWYRRVMGKEIKFLLHFVKESKQDESGMPNNRFLAERTGGTYSTLKVQPAELEDSGVYFCASSARGGSYGYTFGSGTRLTVV.

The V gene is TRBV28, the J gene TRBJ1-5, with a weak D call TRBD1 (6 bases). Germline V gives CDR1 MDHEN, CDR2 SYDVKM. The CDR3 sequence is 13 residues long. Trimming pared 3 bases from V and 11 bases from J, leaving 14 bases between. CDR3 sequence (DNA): TGTGCCAGCAGTTTGTTCAGGGGCCAGTCCCAGCATTTT. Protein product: CASSLFRGQSQHF.

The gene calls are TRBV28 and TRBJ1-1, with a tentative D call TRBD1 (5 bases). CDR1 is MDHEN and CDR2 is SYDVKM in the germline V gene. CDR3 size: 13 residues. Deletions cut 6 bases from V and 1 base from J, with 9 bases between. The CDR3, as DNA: TGTGCCAGCAGGCAGACAGCGAACACTGAAGCTTTCTTT. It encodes CASRQTANTEAFF.

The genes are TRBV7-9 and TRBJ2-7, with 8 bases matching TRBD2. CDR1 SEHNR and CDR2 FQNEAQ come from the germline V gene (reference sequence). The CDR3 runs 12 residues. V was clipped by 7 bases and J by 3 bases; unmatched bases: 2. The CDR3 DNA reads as TGTGCCAGCACCGGGGGGGGCTACGAGCAGTACTTC. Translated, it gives CASTGGGYEQYF. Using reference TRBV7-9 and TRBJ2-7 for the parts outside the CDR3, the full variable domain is DTGVSQNPRHKITKRGQNVTFRCDPISEHNRLYWYRQTLGQGPEFLTYFQNEAQLEKSRLLSDRFSAERPKGSFSTLEIQRTEQGDSAMYLCASTGGGYEQYFGPGTRLTVT.

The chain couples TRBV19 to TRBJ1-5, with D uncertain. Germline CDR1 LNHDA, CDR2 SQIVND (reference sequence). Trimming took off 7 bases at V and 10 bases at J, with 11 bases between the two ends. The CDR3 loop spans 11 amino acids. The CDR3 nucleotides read TGTGCCAGTATCGCAGGTCCACCCCAGCATTTT. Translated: CASIAGPPQHF.

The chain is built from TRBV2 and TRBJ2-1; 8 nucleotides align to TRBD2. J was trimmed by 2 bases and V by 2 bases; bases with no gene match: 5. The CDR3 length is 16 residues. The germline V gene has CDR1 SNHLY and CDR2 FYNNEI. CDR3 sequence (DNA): TGTGCCAGCAGTGAAAGAGGACTAGCCACCTACAATGAGCAGTTCTTC. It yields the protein CASSERGLATYNEQFF.

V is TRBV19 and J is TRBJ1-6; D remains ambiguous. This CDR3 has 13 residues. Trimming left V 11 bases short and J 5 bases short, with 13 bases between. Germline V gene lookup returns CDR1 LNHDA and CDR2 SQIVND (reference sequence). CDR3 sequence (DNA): TGTGCCTCAAGCTCTTTTGATAATTCACCCCTCCACTTT. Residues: CASSSFDNSPLHF.

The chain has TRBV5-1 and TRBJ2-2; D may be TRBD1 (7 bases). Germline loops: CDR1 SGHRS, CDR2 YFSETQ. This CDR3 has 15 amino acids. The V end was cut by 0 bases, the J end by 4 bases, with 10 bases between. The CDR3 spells CASSLVQGGTGELFF. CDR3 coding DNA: TGCGCCAGCAGCTTGGTGCAGGGGGGCACCGGGGAGCTGTTTTTT.

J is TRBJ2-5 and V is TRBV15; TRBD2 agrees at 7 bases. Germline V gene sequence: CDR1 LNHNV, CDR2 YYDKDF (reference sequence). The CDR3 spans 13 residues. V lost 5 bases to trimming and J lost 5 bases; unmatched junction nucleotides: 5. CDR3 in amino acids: CATSGGSFETQYF. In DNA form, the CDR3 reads TGTGCCACCAGCGGCGGGAGTTTTGAGACCCAGTACTTC.

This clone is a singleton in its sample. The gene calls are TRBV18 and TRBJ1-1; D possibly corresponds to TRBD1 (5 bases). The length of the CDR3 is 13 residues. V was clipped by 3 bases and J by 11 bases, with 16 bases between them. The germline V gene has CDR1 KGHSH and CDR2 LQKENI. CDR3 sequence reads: CASSPFEEGRAFF. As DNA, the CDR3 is TGTGCCAGCTCACCCTTCGAGGAGGGGAGGGCTTTCTTT.

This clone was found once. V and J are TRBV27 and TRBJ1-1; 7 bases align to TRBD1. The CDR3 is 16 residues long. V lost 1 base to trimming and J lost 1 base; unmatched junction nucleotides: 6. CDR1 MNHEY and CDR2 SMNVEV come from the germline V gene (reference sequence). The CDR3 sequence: CASSLLAGGTNTEAFF. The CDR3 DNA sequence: TGTGCCAGCAGTTTATTGGCAGGGGGTACGAACACTGAAGCTTTCTTT.

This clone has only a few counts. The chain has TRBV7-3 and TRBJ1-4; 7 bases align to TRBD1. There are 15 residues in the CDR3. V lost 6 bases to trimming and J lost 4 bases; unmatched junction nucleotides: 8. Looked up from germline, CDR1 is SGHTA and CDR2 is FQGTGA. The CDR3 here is CASSQSGQVNEKLFF. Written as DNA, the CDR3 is TGTGCCAGCAGTCAGAGCGGACAGGTTAATGAAAAACTGTTTTTT.

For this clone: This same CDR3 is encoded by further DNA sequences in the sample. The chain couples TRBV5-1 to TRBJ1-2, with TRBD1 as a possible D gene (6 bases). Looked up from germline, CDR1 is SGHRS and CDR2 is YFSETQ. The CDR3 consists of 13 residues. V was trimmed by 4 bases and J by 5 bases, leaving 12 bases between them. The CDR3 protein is CASSPGQGYGYTF. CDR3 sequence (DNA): TGCGCCAGCAGCCCCGGGCAGGGGTATGGCTACACCTTC.

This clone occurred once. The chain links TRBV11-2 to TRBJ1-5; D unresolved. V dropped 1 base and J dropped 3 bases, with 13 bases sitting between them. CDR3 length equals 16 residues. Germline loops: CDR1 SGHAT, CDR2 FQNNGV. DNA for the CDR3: TGTGCCAGCAGCTTAGTACGAGGTACCCCCAATCAGCCCCAGCATTTT. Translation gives CASSLVRGTPNQPQHF. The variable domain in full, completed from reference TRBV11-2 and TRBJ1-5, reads EAGVAQSPRYKIIEKRQSVAFWCNPISGHATLYWYQQILGQGPKLLIQFQNNGVVDDSQLPKDRFSAERLKGVDSTLKIQPAKLEDSAVYLCASSLVRGTPNQPQHFGDGTRLSIL.